Following are 32 T cell receptor beta chains from one sample sequenced in a study of cytomegalovirus exposure and HLA in healthy donors. Libraries were prepared by immunoSEQ multiplex PCR; TCRdb keeps only in-frame clonotypes and omits some of them. This table has more than 140,000 clones, roughly 89% appearing once. Sample: PBMCs. The receptors originated from a woman between 18 and 29 years old in good health and CMV-seropositive.

The chain employs TRBV27 and TRBJ2-1; 10 bases fit TRBD1. This CDR3 contains 14 residues. The J segment lost 6 bases and the V segment lost 6 bases, leaving 5 bases of the junction unmatched. Germline V lookup: CDR1 MNHEY, CDR2 SMNVEV (reference sequence). The CDR3 DNA reads as TGTGCCAGCAGCCCGGGACAGGGGATCAATGAGCAGTTCTTC. Amino acids: CASSPGQGINEQFF.

The V and J genes are TRBV5-1 and TRBJ1-2; weak D call: TRBD1 (5 bases). V dropped 0 bases and J dropped 8 bases, with 11 bases sitting between them. Per the germline V gene, CDR1 is SGHRS and CDR2 is YFSETQ. This CDR3 spans 13 amino acids. In nucleotides, the CDR3 is TGCGCCAGCAGCTTGGGCGGGACTTTGGGCTACACCTTC. Translation gives CASSLGGTLGYTF. The full variable domain, its missing parts supplied by reference TRBV5-1 and TRBJ1-2, is KAGVTQTPRYLIKTRGQQVTLSCSPISGHRSVSWYQQTPGQGLQFLFEYFSETQRNKGNFPGRFSGRQFSNSRSEMNVSTLELGDSALYLCASSLGGTLGYTFGSGTRLTVV.

V and J are TRBV27 and TRBJ2-1; 11 positions agree with TRBD2. V trimming: 7 bases; J trimming: 7 bases; junction bases outside the gene matches: 12. Germline loops: CDR1 MNHEY, CDR2 SMNVEV (reference sequence). The CDR3 has 16 residues. CDR3 nucleotide sequence: TGTGCCAGCACCCGGACTAGCGGGCTGTCCGGTAATGAGCAGTTCTTC. As protein: CASTRTSGLSGNEQFF.

This clone was detected once. This chain joins TRBV11-3 and TRBJ2-2; D is uncertain. Trimming took 5 bases from V and 7 from J, leaving 17 bases between them. In germline, CDR1 is SGHNT, CDR2 YENEEA. This CDR3 spans 15 amino acids. The CDR3, as DNA: TGTGCCAGCAGCACACGCCTCAATGGTGGCGGGGAGCTGTTTTTT. This sequence encodes CASSTRLNGGGELFF.

The chain carries TRBV20-1 and TRBJ1-4; D not certain. V was clipped by 6 bases and J by 4 bases, with 3 bases between them. Germline V gene data show CDR1 as DFQATT and CDR2 as SNEGSKA (reference sequence). This CDR3 region has 10 residues. DNA for the CDR3: TGCAGTGCCTTTAATGAAAAACTGTTTTTT. This encodes CSAFNEKLFF.

The rearrangement joins TRBV9 to TRBJ2-7, with D unresolved. Germline CDR1 and CDR2: SGDLS and YYNGEE. V lost 0 bases to trimming and J lost 1 base, with 5 bases between them. The CDR3 is made up of 13 amino acids. CDR3 in amino acids: CASSVGLSYEQYF. The CDR3 region has the DNA TGTGCCAGCAGCGTAGGCCTATCCTACGAGCAGTACTTC.

The CDR3 DNA reads TGTGCCAGCAGTGAATTCCATTGGGGCGATGAAAAACTGTTTTTT. Translating it yields CASSEFHWGDEKLFF. V usage is TRBV6-1 and J usage is TRBJ1-4, with D possibly being TRBD1 (5 bases). The germline CDR1 and CDR2 sequences are MNHNS and SASEGT. V lost 2 bases to trimming and J lost 6 bases, with 13 bases between them. This CDR3 contains 15 residues.

The chain has TRBV23-1 and TRBJ2-3, with a possible D match to TRBD1 (6 bases). TRBV23-1 is marked as an open reading frame, function uncertain. The CDR3 is 16 residues long. Trimming stripped 4 bases from V and 2 bases from J, with 16 bases between. For the CDR3, the DNA is TGCGCCAGCAGTCCCCTGAGACAGGACACCACAGATACGCAGTATTTT. Protein sequence: CASSPLRQDTTDTQYF.

CDR3 sequence reads: CASSSTGETNEQFF. The DNA of the CDR3 is TGTGCCAGCAGTTCGACGGGAGAGACGAATGAGCAGTTCTTC. This rearrangement joins TRBV6-5 to TRBJ2-1, with D maybe TRBD2 (6 bases). The CDR3 covers 14 residues. Trimming pared 4 bases from V and 7 bases from J, leaving 14 bases between. The germline gives CDR1 MNHEY, CDR2 SVGAGI.

The chain links TRBV11-2 to TRBJ2-3; unclear D gene. Germline V gene lookup returns CDR1 SGHAT and CDR2 FQNNGV. This CDR3 has 14 amino acids. V was shortened by 5 bases and J by 0 bases, with 9 bases between the two germline ends. The CDR3 sequence: CASSQTTSTDTQYF. CDR3 nucleotides: TGTGCCAGCAGCCAAACGACTAGCACAGATACGCAGTATTTT. Based on the CDR3 plus reference TRBV11-2 and TRBJ2-3, the full variable domain is EAGVAQSPRYKIIEKRQSVAFWCNPISGHATLYWYQQILGQGPKLLIQFQNNGVVDDSQLPKDRFSAERLKGVDSTLKIQPAKLEDSAVYLCASSQTTSTDTQYFGPGTRLTVL.

This chain links TRBV7-8 with TRBJ1-2; TRBD1 matches at 7 bases. Trimming at V came to 5 bases and at J to 4 bases, leaving 7 bases not matched to a gene. The CDR3 covers 14 residues. Germline assignment: CDR1 SGHVS and CDR2 FQNEAQ. CDR3 protein: CASSLSEGAYGYTF. The CDR3 coding sequence is TGTGCCAGCAGCCTAAGCGAGGGGGCCTATGGCTACACCTTC.

The rearrangement joins TRBV10-3 to TRBJ1-5; TRBD1 matches 7 bases. Trimming at V came to 3 bases and at J to 4 bases, leaving 3 bases not matched to a gene. Germline V gene lookup returns CDR1 ENHRY and CDR2 SYGVKD. The CDR3 consists of 14 residues. CDR3 protein: CAISEGGVNQPQHF. DNA for the CDR3: TGTGCCATCAGTGAAGGGGGCGTAAATCAGCCCCAGCATTTT.

The chain carries TRBV6-1 and TRBJ2-1; D not resolved. CDR3 length: 14 residues. Germline lookup yields CDR1 MNHNS and CDR2 SASEGT. Trimming shortened V by 1 base and J by 4 bases, and 8 bases separated the two germline ends. CDR3 region: CASSEGEAYNEQFF. The CDR3 coding sequence is TGTGCCAGCAGTGAAGGAGAAGCTTACAATGAGCAGTTCTTC.

The rearrangement links TRBV7-9 to TRBJ2-1, with TRBD2 as a possible D gene (5 bases). The CDR3 runs 15 residues. V was cut by 1 base and J by 4 bases, with 11 bases left in between. CDR1 and CDR2 from the germline V gene are SEHNR and FQNEAQ (reference sequence). DNA of the CDR3: TGTGCCAGCAGCTTAGAGGGCGGGTGGTACAATGAGCAGTTCTTC. Protein sequence: CASSLEGGWYNEQFF.

This chain uses TRBV13 with TRBJ2-7, with 9 bases that match TRBD1. The length of the CDR3 is 15 residues. Germline CDR1 and CDR2: PRHDT and FYEKMQ (reference sequence). V shed 5 bases, J shed 3 bases, and the junction held 8 bases outside the gene matches. The DNA for the CDR3 is TGTGCCAGCAGCCCCTTCCAGGACAGGGGCTACGAGCAGTACTTC. Amino acids: CASSPFQDRGYEQYF.

This clone has only one observation. The chain recombines TRBV30 with TRBJ1-1; D is perhaps TRBD1 (5 bases). CDR1 is GTSNPN, CDR2 SVGIG, per germline (reference sequence). The ends were cut back, 0 bases at V and 6 bases at J, with 11 bases in the middle. The CDR3 contains 13 residues. Here the CDR3 DNA reads TGTGCCTGGAGTGTAGGTACAGGTCCTGAAGCTTTCTTT. It codes for CAWSVGTGPEAFF. The full variable domain, completed using reference TRBV30 and TRBJ1-1, is SQTIHQWPATLVQPVGSPLSLECTVEGTSNPNLYWYRQAAGRGLQLLFYSVGIGQISSEVPQNLSASRPQDRQFILSSKKLLLSDSGFYLCAWSVGTGPEAFFGQGTRLTVV.

The chain employs TRBV30 and TRBJ2-1; D is unresolved. The CDR3 has 12 residues. V was shortened by 8 bases and J by 8 bases, with 16 bases between the two germline ends. Germline V gene sequence: CDR1 GTSNPN, CDR2 SVGIG (reference sequence). The CDR3 protein is CAGNRAGDEQFF. CDR3 coding DNA: TGTGCCGGTAACAGAGCCGGCGATGAGCAGTTCTTC.

The V and J genes are TRBV7-2 and TRBJ2-1, with 11 bases identical to TRBD2. After removal of 5 bases from V and 7 bases from J, the junction contained 13 bases not matched to a gene. The CDR3 has 17 residues. Germline lookup yields CDR1 SGHTA and CDR2 FQGNSA. The CDR3 here is CASSASSGGRGSNEQFF. The CDR3 bases are TGTGCCAGCAGCGCATCTAGCGGGGGGCGAGGATCGAATGAGCAGTTCTTC. Combining the CDR3 with reference TRBV7-2 and TRBJ2-1 gives the whole variable domain GAGVSQSPSNKVTEKGKDVELRCDPISGHTALYWYRQSLGQGLEFLIYFQGNSAPDKSGLPSDRFSAERTGGSVSTLTIQRTQQEDSAVYLCASSASSGGRGSNEQFFGPGTRLTVL.

This chain connects TRBV28 to TRBJ2-2; 11 bases map to TRBD2. The CDR3 is 18 residues long. J was trimmed by 4 bases and V by 2 bases; bases with no gene match: 9. Germline-derived CDR1 and CDR2 are MDHEN and SYDVKM. The CDR3 sequence is CASSLTPTSGMITGELFF. DNA of the CDR3: TGTGCCAGCAGTTTAACCCCGACTAGCGGGATGATCACCGGGGAGCTGTTTTTT.

This sequence joins TRBV7-2 and TRBJ2-7; D gene uncertain. The CDR3 sequence is 11 residues long. Germline CDR1 reads SGHTA; CDR2 reads FQGNSA. V lost 5 bases to trimming and J lost 2 bases, with 4 bases between them. The DNA of the CDR3 is TGTGCCAGCAGCATCACCTACGAGCAGTACTTC. It codes for CASSITYEQYF.

The chain uses TRBV2 and TRBJ2-1; D may be TRBD2 (6 bases). The ends were cut back, 3 bases at V and 7 bases at J, with 19 bases in the middle. The germline V gene has CDR1 SNHLY and CDR2 FYNNEI. This CDR3 comprises 16 residues. The CDR3 here is CASSELVRTTRNEQFF. In nucleotides, the CDR3 is TGTGCCAGCAGTGAGCTGGTCAGGACTACGAGGAATGAGCAGTTCTTC.

The chain carries TRBV7-9 and TRBJ2-6; a possible D gene is TRBD1 (5 bases). V was trimmed by 5 bases and J by 0 bases, leaving 14 bases between them. The V gene's germline CDR1 is SEHNR and CDR2 FQNEAQ (reference sequence). The CDR3 is 17 amino acids. Here the CDR3 reads CASSPRQSSSGANVLTF. Written as DNA, the CDR3 is TGTGCCAGCAGCCCACGACAGTCCTCCTCTGGGGCCAACGTCCTGACTTTC.

This chain joins TRBV7-9 and TRBJ1-2; tentative D call: TRBD1 (5 bases). There are 15 residues in the CDR3. Trimming cost V 1 base and J 1 base, with 10 bases left between them. Germline V lookup: CDR1 SEHNR, CDR2 FQNEAQ (reference sequence). The CDR3, as DNA: TGTGCCAGCAGCTTAGGGCAGGGAAATAACTATGGCTACACCTTC. It encodes CASSLGQGNNYGYTF.

The chain employs TRBV6-5 and TRBJ1-2; 7 bases agree with TRBD1. The trim removed 2 bases at V and 5 bases at J, leaving 5 bases unmatched. This CDR3 is 14 amino acids long. Germline CDR1 and CDR2: MNHEY and SVGAGI. The CDR3 loop reads CASSYTRTGYGYTF. In DNA form, the CDR3 reads TGTGCCAGCAGTTACACCCGGACAGGATATGGCTACACCTTC.

This clone was detected only a few times. The V call is TRBV16, the J call TRBJ2-7, with 14 positions matching TRBD2. This CDR3 contains 16 residues. V trimming: 2 bases; J trimming: 5 bases; junction bases outside the gene matches: 5. Germline CDR1 and CDR2: KGHSY and FQNENV. The CDR3 loop reads CASSQMTSGRVNEQYF. The CDR3 DNA is TGTGCCAGCAGCCAAATGACTAGCGGGAGGGTGAACGAGCAGTACTTC.

The chain is built from TRBV5-1 and TRBJ2-1; 7 nucleotides agree with TRBD1. Per the germline V gene, CDR1 is SGHRS and CDR2 is YFSETQ. The length of the CDR3 is 16 residues. V trimming: 0 bases; J trimming: 4 bases; junction bases outside the gene matches: 7. The CDR3 here is CASSLDIGGEYNEQFF. The CDR3 region has the DNA TGCGCCAGCAGCTTGGATATAGGGGGCGAGTACAATGAGCAGTTCTTC.

The V call is TRBV29-1, the J call TRBJ1-4, with D possibly matching TRBD1 (5 bases). The CDR3 extends over 14 amino acids. Looked up from germline, CDR1 is SQVTM and CDR2 is ANQGSEA. V dropped 0 bases and J dropped 8 bases, with 13 bases sitting between them. The CDR3 DNA sequence: TGCAGCGTTGAAGATTCCCCAGGGAGGGAAAAACTGTTTTTT. Translating it yields CSVEDSPGREKLFF.

Concerning this clone: The sample contains more than one DNA sequence encoding this CDR3. This chain joins TRBV7-2 and TRBJ2-1, with D tentatively TRBD2 (6 bases). The V gene lost 1 base and the J gene lost 6 bases, with 7 bases spanning the gap. CDR1 is SGHTA, CDR2 FQGNSA, per germline. The CDR3 has 13 amino acids. CDR3 protein: CASSLEGGNEQFF. CDR3 nucleotide sequence: TGTGCCAGCAGCTTAGAGGGAGGCAATGAGCAGTTCTTC. Drawing the rest from reference TRBV7-2 and TRBJ2-1, the complete variable domain is GAGVSQSPSNKVTEKGKDVELRCDPISGHTALYWYRQSLGQGLEFLIYFQGNSAPDKSGLPSDRFSAERTGGSVSTLTIQRTQQEDSAVYLCASSLEGGNEQFFGPGTRLTVL.

The J gene is TRBJ2-7, the V gene TRBV4-2; 7 bases fit TRBD2. The CDR3 has 13 amino acids. Looked up from germline, CDR1 is LGHNA and CDR2 is YNFKEQ. After removal of 4 bases from V and 4 bases from J, the junction contained 4 bases not matched to a gene. The CDR3 loop is CASSPSGDYEQYF. CDR3 in DNA: TGTGCCAGCAGCCCAAGCGGGGATTACGAGCAGTACTTC.

The chain carries TRBV15 and TRBJ2-5; TRBD2 aligns across 11 bases. The CDR3 is made up of 17 amino acids. CDR1 LNHNV and CDR2 YYDKDF come from the germline V gene (reference sequence). Losses at the gene ends were 0 bases for V and 6 bases for J; bases not matched to a gene: 9. Here the CDR3 reads CATSRDPRTSGYQTQYF. In DNA, the CDR3 is TGTGCCACCAGCAGAGATCCACGGACTAGCGGGTATCAGACCCAGTACTTC. Using reference TRBV15 and TRBJ2-5 for the parts outside the CDR3, the full variable domain is DAMVIQNPRYQVTQFGKPVTLSCSQTLNHNVMYWYQQKSSQAPKLLFHYYDKDFNNEADTPDNFQSRRPNTSFCFLDIRSPGLGDTAMYLCATSRDPRTSGYQTQYFGPGTRLLVL.

V usage is TRBV4-2 and J usage is TRBJ1-4, with 9 bases identical to TRBD1. This CDR3 spans 15 amino acids. With V trimmed by 3 bases and J by 6 bases, 5 bases remained unmatched. Germline CDR1 LGHNA, CDR2 YNFKEQ. CDR3 amino acids: CASSHPQGAYEKLFF. CDR3 in DNA: TGTGCCAGCAGCCACCCACAGGGGGCCTATGAAAAACTGTTTTTT.

The chain recombines TRBV7-8 with TRBJ1-5; TRBD1 agrees at 10 bases. Germline assignment: CDR1 SGHVS and CDR2 FQNEAQ. V shed 5 bases and J 3 bases; nucleotides not matched to a gene: 4. This CDR3 comprises 15 residues. This CDR3 reads CASSGGTGANQPQHF. The CDR3 coding sequence is TGTGCCAGCAGCGGGGGGACAGGGGCCAATCAGCCCCAGCATTTT.